Below, 11 T cell receptor beta chains from the same sample are listed, as sequenced in a study of vaccination effects on CD4 cells after COVID-19. The assay was immunoSEQ multiplex PCR, and TCRdb's table has in-frame clones only and misses some. The table has tens of thousands of clones, roughly 73% seen once; the top ten hold around 5%. ViraFEST assay sequencing came after antigen-specific CD4+ T cells were expanded with viral peptide pools. At the end of about ten days of culture, CD4+ T cells were isolated. The person had a PCR-confirmed SARS-CoV-2 infection during March to December 2020. No antigen has been identified for these receptors. Source: CD4+ T cells from PBMCs cultured with HIV peptides, taken before COVID-19 vaccination. Subset specified: HIV-1 Nef peptide pool negative control/reference culture. Receptor source: a human donor who had a prior SARS-CoV-2 infection.

The chain has TRBV19 and TRBJ2-4, with 8 positions matching TRBD2. Germline CDR1 reads LNHDA; CDR2 reads SQIVND (reference sequence). CDR3 length equals 14 residues. V was pared by 5 bases and J by 6 bases, with 6 bases of the junction left unmatched. In DNA, the CDR3 is TGTGCCAGTAGTGATCGCGGGGGGACAAACATTCAGTACTTC. Translating it yields CASSDRGGTNIQYF.

The chain recombines TRBV7-2 with TRBJ2-5; the match to TRBD2 covers 9 bases. The CDR3 consists of 13 residues. From germline, CDR1 is SGHTA and CDR2 FQGNSA. The ends lost 8 bases at V and 4 bases at J; junction bases unmatched: 5. The CDR3 loop reads CASAGGRRETQYF. For the CDR3, the DNA is TGTGCCAGCGCGGGGGGGCGAAGAGAGACCCAGTACTTC.

This clone was recorded only once. V is TRBV21-1 and J is TRBJ1-2; the table calls TRBD1, which could not be checked here. TRBV21-1 is a documented pseudogene. This CDR3 is 13 amino acids long. The CDR3 spells CASSKGDKKGYTF. The CDR3 DNA sequence: TGTGCCAGCAGCAAAGGGGACAAAAAGGGCTACACCTTC.

The chain employs TRBV7-3 and TRBJ1-1; D gene uncertain. The V gene's germline CDR1 is SGHTA and CDR2 FQGTGA. Trimming removed 6 bases from V and 3 bases from J, with 11 bases in between. CDR3 length: 13 amino acids. Here the CDR3 reads CASRTREDTEAFF. The CDR3 DNA reads TGTGCCAGCAGGACAAGGGAGGACACTGAAGCTTTCTTT.

This clone was recorded a few times. The V call is TRBV7-9, the J call TRBJ2-7; 9 bases are a match to TRBD2. The CDR3 covers 14 residues. Germline CDR1 reads SEHNR; CDR2 reads FQNEAQ (reference sequence). V was pared by 5 bases and J by 5 bases, with 7 bases of the junction left unmatched. CDR3 loop: CASSPSGMTHEQYF. The CDR3 DNA is TGTGCCAGCAGCCCTAGCGGGATGACCCACGAGCAGTACTTC.

This clone was seen a single time. At one end, the junction sequence differs from germline, possibly due to a read error. The rearrangement uses TRBV7-7 and TRBJ2-3; possible D gene TRBD1, 5 bases. Per germline, CDR1 SSHAT and CDR2 FNYEAQ (reference sequence). The CDR3 length is 15 residues. CDR3 protein: CASSRTLSSTDTQYF. Written as DNA, the CDR3 is TGTGCTAGCAGCCGGACACTTTCTAGCACAGATACGCAGTATTTT.

The chain joins TRBV18 to TRBJ2-7; a possible D gene is TRBD2 (5 bases). There are 12 residues in the CDR3. Trimming removed 6 bases from V and 1 base from J, with 7 bases in between. Germline V gene lookup returns CDR1 KGHSH and CDR2 LQKENI. CDR3 DNA sequence: TGTGCCAGCTCCGGAGGTTCCTACGAGCAGTACTTC. This gives the protein CASSGGSYEQYF.

V usage is TRBV7-2 and J usage is TRBJ2-2, with D possibly being TRBD2 (5 bases). The germline V and J ends were trimmed by 3 bases and 7 bases, with 15 bases remaining between them. Germline V gives CDR1 SGHTA, CDR2 FQGNSA. This CDR3 contains 15 residues. The CDR3 DNA sequence: TGTGCCAGCAGCTTGGCGGGTCTAGCATTCGGGGAGCTGTTTTTT. Amino acids: CASSLAGLAFGELFF. The full variable domain, rest sourced from reference TRBV7-2 and TRBJ2-2, is GAGVSQSPSNKVTEKGKDVELRCDPISGHTALYWYRQSLGQGLEFLIYFQGNSAPDKSGLPSDRFSAERTGGSVSTLTIQRTQQEDSAVYLCASSLAGLAFGELFFGEGSRLTVL.

The V gene is TRBV7-8, the J gene TRBJ2-7, with 9 bases matching TRBD1. Germline CDR1 is SGHVS and CDR2 is FQNEAQ. V lost 2 bases, J lost 6 bases, and 11 bases stayed unmatched. There are 16 residues in the CDR3. The CDR3 loop is CASSLRWTGAPFEQYF. Here the CDR3 DNA reads TGTGCCAGCAGCTTAAGGTGGACAGGGGCCCCCTTCGAGCAGTACTTC.

The chain combines TRBV15 with TRBJ2-5; 10 nucleotides align to TRBD1. The CDR3 has 14 residues. Germline V lookup: CDR1 LNHNV, CDR2 YYDKDF (reference sequence). V lost 5 bases to trimming and J lost 4 bases; unmatched junction nucleotides: 4. Written as DNA, the CDR3 is TGTGCCACCAGCCCACGGACAGGGGGAGAGACCCAGTACTTC. Translated, it gives CATSPRTGGETQYF.

The rearrangement joins TRBV27 to TRBJ1-5, with a possible D match to TRBD1 (6 bases). The germline V and J ends were trimmed by 6 bases and 0 bases, with 15 bases remaining between them. Germline CDR1 MNHEY, CDR2 SMNVEV (reference sequence). This CDR3 has 16 residues. In DNA form, the CDR3 reads TGTGCCAGCAGCGGGGGGCAGGCAAATAGCAATCAGCCCCAGCATTTT. This sequence encodes CASSGGQANSNQPQHF.